These 6 T cell receptor beta chains share one sample of origin, sequenced in a study of T cells in Graves' hyperthyroidism and ophthalmopathy. RNA transcripts yielded amplified TCR beta CDR3 regions. Using the HTBI primer set, a first-round RT-PCR was run on the TCR CDR3. One entry per CDR3 protein results from TCRdb running MiXCR on the multiplex PCR reads. The sample has about 350,000 distinct CDR3 sequences, about 18% seen once. Sequencing input: blood. Every receptor here comes from a woman aged 25 to 39 with Graves' hyperthyroidism that later progressed to Graves' ophthalmopathy.

The rearrangement uses TRBV24-1 and TRBJ2-2; D could derive from TRBD1 or TRBD2 (6 bases each). The germline V and J ends were trimmed by 7 bases and 3 bases, with 14 bases remaining between them. CDR1 is KGHDR and CDR2 is SFDVKD in the germline V gene. The CDR3 has 15 amino acids. The chain's CDR3 is CATSRDGGDTGELFF. The CDR3 coding sequence is TGTGCCACCAGCCGGGACGGGGGCGACACCGGGGAGCTGTTTTTT.

The CDR3 nucleotides are TGTGCCAGCAGTGAGGGGACTAGTGGTCCCCACAATGAGCAGTTCTTC. Translation: CASSEGTSGPHNEQFF. The rearrangement uses TRBV6-4 and TRBJ2-1; 8 nucleotides line up with TRBD2. The length of the CDR3 is 16 residues. Unmatched junction bases numbered 9, after V lost 3 bases and J lost 5 bases. CDR1 is MRHNA and CDR2 is SNTAGT in the germline V gene.

The sample holds many counts of this clonotype. The chain links TRBV24-1 to TRBJ2-1; D gene ambiguous. The germline V gene has CDR1 KGHDR and CDR2 SFDVKD. V lost 7 bases and J 4 bases, leaving 7 bases between the germline ends. The CDR3 runs 12 residues. For the CDR3, the DNA is TGTGCCACCAGCGCAGGATACAATGAGCAGTTCTTC. Translation: CATSAGYNEQFF.

The chain couples TRBV4-1 to TRBJ1-5; the D gene is possibly TRBD1 (5 bases). The CDR3 spans 15 residues. Trimming shortened V by 2 bases and J by 0 bases, and 8 bases separated the two germline ends. Germline CDR1 is MGHRA and CDR2 is YSYEKL. The CDR3 spells CASSQQGYSNQPQHF. As DNA, the CDR3 is TGCGCCAGCAGCCAACAGGGATATAGCAATCAGCCCCAGCATTTT.

The chain combines TRBV29-1 with TRBJ1-5; a possible D gene is TRBD1 (6 bases). The CDR3 sequence is 15 residues long. V lost 5 bases and J lost 4, with 18 bases in between. Germline V CDR1 and CDR2: SQVTM, ANQGSEA. CDR3 sequence: CSVSPGPDSNQPQHF. The CDR3, as DNA: TGCAGCGTTTCCCCCGGACCGGACAGTAATCAGCCCCAGCATTTT.

This clonotype occurred many times. The V gene is TRBV7-9, the J gene TRBJ2-5; 11 bases are shared with TRBD2. Germline loops: CDR1 SEHNR, CDR2 FQNEAQ (reference sequence). Trimming at V came to 5 bases and at J to 5 bases, leaving 7 bases not matched to a gene. The CDR3 loop spans 15 amino acids. This CDR3 is CASSILAGVRETQYF. In DNA, the CDR3 is TGTGCCAGCAGCATACTAGCGGGAGTCAGGGAGACCCAGTACTTC.